These T cell receptor beta chains were read from a single sample in a study of beta chain features in type 1 diabetes. The assay was immunoSEQ multiplex PCR, and TCRdb's table has in-frame clones only and misses some. The table has about 410,000 clones, over 11% seen once. Sequenced material: naive CD4+ T cells from blood. The receptors were sampled from a man aged 30 to 45 in good health. Both conserved end residues are part of each CDR3. The order of the fields is J gene, V gene, clone size, D gene, CDR3 protein, CDR3 DNA. The D gene is left open where the match is weak. Some rows mark clone size as missing; the rest say once, few, many or name a class of expanded clone.

TRBJ2-1,TRBV21-1,few,NA,CASSKPAGSYNEQFF,TGTGCCAGCAGCAAGCCAGCTGGCTCCTACAATGAGCAGTTCTTC
TRBJ1-6,TRBV5-4,NA,NA,CASSSPDDGYSPLHF,TGTGCCAGCAGCTCCCCGGACGACGGCTATTCACCCCTCCACTTT
TRBJ2-5,TRBV4-1,NA,NA,CASSQGPSGETQYF,TGCGCCAGCAGCCAAGGCCCATCAGGGGAGACCCAGTACTTC
TRBJ2-3,TRBV5-4,few,NA,CASSSGVRGTDTQYF,TGTGCCAGCAGCTCAGGAGTAAGGGGCACAGATACGCAGTATTTT
TRBJ2-7,TRBV9,once,TRBD2,CASSVGGNYEQYF,TGTGCCAGCAGCGTGGGAGGGAATTACGAGCAGTACTTC
TRBJ2-3,TRBV7-2,few,NA,CASSPRLLTDTQYF,TGTGCCAGCAGCCCGAGGCTCCTCACAGATACGCAGTATTTT
TRBJ2-5,TRBV21-1,NA,NA,CASSKLGDCGETQYF,TGTGCCAGCAGCAAACTAGGGGACTGCGGAGAGACCCAGTACTTC
TRBJ2-4,TRBV5-6,few,NA,CASSFSRLAKNIQYF,TGTGCCAGCAGCTTCAGCAGACTAGCCAAAAACATTCAGTACTTC
TRBJ2-1,TRBV15,NA,NA,CATSREVDTMGFF,TGTGCCACCAGCAGAGAGGTGGACACTATGGGGTTCTTC
TRBJ1-2,TRBV25-1,NA,NA,CASSDLGVVPGYTF,TGTGCCAGCAGTGATTTGGGGGTAGTTCCTGGCTACACCTTC
TRBJ1-3,TRBV7-8,few,TRBD1,CASSPWTGLRNTIYF,TGTGCCAGCAGCCCTTGGACAGGTCTAAGAAACACCATATATTTT
TRBJ2-5,TRBV7-9,NA,NA,CASSPRGRLEETQYF,TGTGCCAGCAGCCCCCGGGGCAGGTTAGAAGAGACCCAGTACTTC
TRBJ2-2,TRBV9,NA,NA,CASSVAPTGELFF,TGTGCCAGCAGCGTAGCTCCCACCGGGGAGCTGTTTTTT
TRBJ1-5,TRBV12-5,NA,NA,CASSLKEPQHF,TGTGCTAGTTCCCTAAAAGAGCCCCAGCATTTT
TRBJ1-1,TRBV6-5,few,TRBD1,CASIPGQGKNTEAFF,TGTGCCAGCATCCCCGGACAGGGAAAGAACACTGAAGCTTTCTTT
TRBJ2-1,TRBV7-9,NA,TRBD2,CASSPPWTSGNYNEQFF,TGTGCCAGCAGCCCACCCTGGACTAGCGGGAACTACAATGAGCAGTTCTTC
TRBJ1-4,TRBV27,once,NA,CASSPLVMEKLFF,TGTGCCAGCAGTCCGCTGGTTATGGAAAAACTGTTTTTT
TRBJ2-3,TRBV2,once,NA,CASSEYNTQYF,TGTGCCAGCAGTGAATACAATACGCAGTATTTT
TRBJ1-4,TRBV7-2,few,NA,CASKGPPGGEKLFF,TGTGCCAGCAAGGGTCCGCCTGGCGGGGAAAAACTGTTTTTT
TRBJ2-6,TRBV4-3,many,NA,CASRVSGANVLTF,TGCGCCAGCAGGGTCTCTGGGGCCAACGTCCTGACTTTC
TRBJ2-5,TRBV10-3,many,NA,CAAGTEETQYF,TGTGCCGCCGGGACGGAAGAGACCCAGTACTTC
TRBJ2-2,TRBV27,NA,NA,CASSFRLSDTGELFF,TGTGCCAGCAGTTTTAGGCTAAGCGATACCGGGGAGCTGTTTTTT